Following are 31 T cell receptor beta chains from one sample sequenced in a study of cytomegalovirus exposure and HLA in healthy donors. Primers included in the PCR were 60 Vbeta and 13 Jbeta primers. Using immunoSEQ multiplex PCR, the repertoire was profiled, and TCRdb retains in-frame clones only, with some absent. The sample consists of about 140,000 clones, roughly 76% of them appearing once. Sequenced sample: PBMCs. The receptor set was obtained from a woman between 35 and 50 years old in good health and CMV-seronegative.

This chain joins TRBV6-6 and TRBJ2-1, with 7 bases aligning to TRBD1. The CDR3 covers 15 residues. V was clipped by 5 bases and J by 2 bases; unmatched bases: 6. CDR1 and CDR2 (germline): MNHNY, SVGAGI (reference sequence). The CDR3 here is CASSPQGLAYNEQFF. The DNA of the CDR3 is TGTGCCAGCAGTCCACAGGGGCTAGCCTACAATGAGCAGTTCTTC.

This sequence joins TRBV5-1 and TRBJ2-1; TRBD2 matches 12 bases. Germline CDR1 and CDR2: SGHRS and YFSETQ. Trimming at V came to 1 base and at J to 9 bases, leaving 14 bases not matched to a gene. The CDR3 is 18 amino acids. The CDR3 region is CASSLRRSLAGGRSEQFF. For the CDR3, the DNA is TGCGCCAGCAGCTTGAGGCGGTCGCTAGCGGGGGGGCGGAGTGAGCAGTTCTTC. Based on the CDR3 plus reference TRBV5-1 and TRBJ2-1, the full variable domain is KAGVTQTPRYLIKTRGQQVTLSCSPISGHRSVSWYQQTPGQGLQFLFEYFSETQRNKGNFPGRFSGRQFSNSRSEMNVSTLELGDSALYLCASSLRRSLAGGRSEQFFGPGTRLTVL.

Here the CDR3 reads CASSLEQGYYGYTF. CDR3 DNA sequence: TGTGCCAGCAGCTTGGAACAGGGATACTATGGCTACACCTTC. This chain links TRBV5-6 with TRBJ1-2; D is perhaps TRBD1 (6 bases). CDR1 SGHDT and CDR2 YYEEEE come from the germline V gene. The CDR3 is made up of 14 amino acids. Trimming took 0 bases from V and 3 from J, leaving 9 bases between them.

This sequence joins TRBV5-1 and TRBJ1-3; tentatively, D is TRBD1 (5 bases). The CDR3 totals 16 residues. The V gene's germline CDR1 is SGHRS and CDR2 YFSETQ. Trimming stripped 2 bases from V and 8 bases from J, with 20 bases between. The CDR3 nucleotides read TGCGCCAGCAGCTTCCGATTACAGGCAACGGGGGACACCATATATTTT. It codes for CASSFRLQATGDTIYF.

The chain couples TRBV19 to TRBJ2-2; D perhaps matches TRBD1 (6 bases). Trimming pared 4 bases from V and 1 base from J, leaving 10 bases between. The CDR3 covers 15 residues. CDR1 is LNHDA and CDR2 is SQIVND in the germline V gene (reference sequence). CDR3 in amino acids: CASSTRGRNTGELFF. The CDR3 nucleotides read TGTGCCAGTAGTACCAGGGGTCGGAACACCGGGGAGCTGTTTTTT.

V and J are TRBV23-1 and TRBJ2-5; D uncertain. TRBV23-1 is treated as an ORF (open reading frame) with a function not yet certain. The CDR3 contains 13 residues. V was cut by 4 bases and J by 0 bases, with 6 bases left in between. The DNA for the CDR3 is TGCGCCAGCAGTCTGGCAGACCAAGAGACCCAGTACTTC. This translates into CASSLADQETQYF.

This rearrangement joins TRBV11-3 to TRBJ1-1; D is possibly TRBD1 (5 bases). This CDR3 spans 13 amino acids. The germline V gene encodes CDR1 SGHNT and CDR2 YENEEA. V lost 3 bases, J lost 11 bases, and 16 bases lay in between. As DNA, the CDR3 is TGTGCCAGCAGCTTTGGAGATAGGGGAGGTGCTTTCTTT. As protein: CASSFGDRGGAFF.

V and J are TRBV2 and TRBJ1-4; possible D gene TRBD1, 5 bases. CDR3 length equals 14 residues. V lost 5 bases and J 3 bases, leaving 10 bases between the germline ends. Germline V CDR1 and CDR2: SNHLY, FYNNEI. The CDR3 reads CASSFQTANEKLFF. CDR3 sequence (DNA): TGTGCCAGCAGTTTCCAGACAGCTAATGAAAAACTGTTTTTT.

This clone was picked up a small number of times. The chain employs TRBV19 and TRBJ1-2, with 7 bases matching TRBD1. This CDR3 is built from 15 residues. With 3 bases clipped from V and 2 bases from J, the junction kept 6 bases outside the gene matches. The germline gives CDR1 LNHDA, CDR2 SQIVND (reference sequence). The CDR3 sequence: CASSIGQVRNYGYTF. The CDR3, as DNA: TGTGCCAGTAGTATCGGACAGGTGCGAAACTATGGCTACACCTTC.

This clone was counted only a few times. J is TRBJ1-1 and V is TRBV5-1; 10 bases align to TRBD1. J was trimmed by 3 bases and V by 5 bases; bases with no gene match: 10. This CDR3 region has 16 residues. CDR1 is SGHRS and CDR2 is YFSETQ in the germline V gene. In nucleotides, the CDR3 is TGCGCCAGCAGTAGGCGGGACAGGGGCGAGGACACTGAAGCTTTCTTT. Translation: CASSRRDRGEDTEAFF. The complete variable domain, with remaining parts taken from reference TRBV5-1 and TRBJ1-1, reads KAGVTQTPRYLIKTRGQQVTLSCSPISGHRSVSWYQQTPGQGLQFLFEYFSETQRNKGNFPGRFSGRQFSNSRSEMNVSTLELGDSALYLCASSRRDRGEDTEAFFGQGTRLTVV.

This clone was seen a few times. The chain links TRBV4-1 to TRBJ1-1; D is unresolved. The CDR3 runs 14 residues. From germline, CDR1 is MGHRA and CDR2 YSYEKL. The V and J ends lost 4 bases and 4 bases respectively, with 13 bases between them. The CDR3, as DNA: TGCGCCAGCAGCCCCCCGCGGGCCGGCACTGAAGCTTTCTTT. Protein product: CASSPPRAGTEAFF.

This clone was observed a handful of times. V gene TRBV5-1 combines with J gene TRBJ1-2; D perhaps matches TRBD1 (6 bases). CDR1 SGHRS and CDR2 YFSETQ come from the germline V gene. The CDR3 consists of 16 residues. Trimming took 0 bases from V and 8 from J, leaving 20 bases between them. The CDR3 loop is CASSLEGRGRFWGYTF. The CDR3 DNA is TGCGCCAGCAGCTTGGAGGGCAGGGGAAGATTCTGGGGCTACACCTTC.

The rearrangement joins TRBV27 to TRBJ2-1, with TRBD2 identical over 7 bases. CDR3 length: 15 residues. Germline CDR1 MNHEY, CDR2 SMNVEV (reference sequence). V lost 5 bases to trimming and J lost 5 bases; unmatched junction nucleotides: 9. In DNA form, the CDR3 reads TGTGCCAGCAGTATAGAGCGGGGAGCAGACAATGAGCAGTTCTTC. Encoded protein: CASSIERGADNEQFF.

This clone was picked up a small number of times. The gene calls are TRBV9 and TRBJ1-2; D is unclear. The CDR3 extends over 13 amino acids. V lost 3 bases and J lost 2, with 8 bases in between. Germline V gives CDR1 SGDLS, CDR2 YYNGEE. The CDR3, as DNA: TGTGCCAGCAGCGATGGAGGGAACTATGGCTACACCTTC. It yields the protein CASSDGGNYGYTF.

The V gene is TRBV9, the J gene TRBJ1-5; D may be TRBD1 (5 bases). The V end lost 4 bases, the J end lost 0 bases, and 17 bases lay between the germline ends. Germline values: CDR1 SGDLS, CDR2 YYNGEE. The CDR3 extends over 17 amino acids. The CDR3 DNA sequence: TGTGCCAGCAGCCCCCACCCGACAGCCGATAGCAATCAGCCCCAGCATTTT. Translated: CASSPHPTADSNQPQHF.

The chain is built from TRBV7-2 and TRBJ2-3, with TRBD2 matching over 9 bases. Per germline, CDR1 SGHTA and CDR2 FQGNSA. The junction had 5 bases not matched to a gene; V was cut back by 5 bases and J by 11 bases. The CDR3 covers 12 residues. CDR3 residues: CASSRSSGGQYF. DNA for the CDR3: TGTGCCAGCAGCCGAAGTAGCGGGGGGCAGTATTTT.

The chain carries TRBV29-1 and TRBJ2-1; weak D call: TRBD1 (6 bases). Germline V lookup: CDR1 SQVTM, CDR2 ANQGSEA. Trimming left V 6 bases short and J 0 bases short, with 12 bases between. This CDR3 has 14 residues. The CDR3: CSVTIGGSYNEQFF. The CDR3 nucleotides read TGCAGCGTAACCATAGGGGGCTCCTACAATGAGCAGTTCTTC.

This clone was counted a single time. The V call is TRBV5-1, the J call TRBJ1-1, with a possible D match to TRBD1 (5 bases). Germline CDR1 and CDR2: SGHRS and YFSETQ. CDR3 length equals 13 residues. V dropped 0 bases and J dropped 8 bases, with 11 bases sitting between them. CDR3 in amino acids: CASSLAGQREAFF. The CDR3, as DNA: TGCGCCAGCAGCTTGGCCGGACAACGAGAAGCTTTCTTT.

The V and J genes are TRBV19 and TRBJ1-5; 10 nucleotides line up with TRBD1. The ends lost 6 bases at V and 0 bases at J; junction bases unmatched: 11. The germline CDR1 and CDR2 sequences are LNHDA and SQIVND (reference sequence). The CDR3 is 18 residues long. The CDR3 nucleotides are TGTGCCAGTAGGTCCCGGGACAGGGGATACAATAGCAATCAGCCCCAGCATTTT. Its protein is CASRSRDRGYNSNQPQHF.

This clone has just one count. The J gene is TRBJ1-4, the V gene TRBV11-2, with unresolved D. The CDR3 has 15 residues. Trimming took off 1 base at V and 0 bases at J, with 6 bases between the two ends. The V gene's germline CDR1 is SGHAT and CDR2 FQNNGV. The CDR3, as DNA: TGTGCCAGCAGCTTAGGGCTCGCAACTAATGAAAAACTGTTTTTT. Amino acid sequence: CASSLGLATNEKLFF.

J is TRBJ1-5 and V is TRBV4-1; D call uncertain. V shed 4 bases and J shed 0 bases, with 10 bases lying between them. Germline CDR1 reads MGHRA; CDR2 reads YSYEKL. This CDR3 is 15 amino acids long. The CDR3 DNA reads TGCGCCAGCAGCCCCGGGATCAATAGCAATCAGCCCCAGCATTTT. This gives the protein CASSPGINSNQPQHF.

To note about this clone: One end of the junction fails to match germline, which may point to a read error. This chain connects TRBV7-2 to TRBJ2-3, with 10 positions matching TRBD2. Germline CDR1 is SGHTA and CDR2 is FQGNSA. The CDR3 has 15 amino acids. CDR3 amino acids: CASSLERGGTDTQYF. The CDR3 DNA reads TGTGCCAGCAGCTTAGAGCGGGGGGGCACCGATACGCAGTATTTT.

This chain connects TRBV10-3 to TRBJ2-2; weak D call: TRBD2 (6 bases). The germline CDR1 and CDR2 sequences are ENHRY and SYGVKD. The CDR3 loop spans 14 amino acids. Between the trimmed V and J ends, which lost 4 bases and 2 bases, there was a span of 8 bases. CDR3: CAISGGVNTGELFF. The CDR3 coding sequence is TGTGCCATCAGTGGCGGGGTAAACACCGGGGAGCTGTTTTTT.

This clone is a singleton in its sample. Different DNA sequences within this sample yield the same CDR3. The chain is built from TRBV25-1 and TRBJ1-1, with 11 bases matching TRBD1. The CDR3 contains 16 residues. CDR1 and CDR2 (germline): MGHDK, SYGVNS. The J segment lost 2 bases and the V segment lost 6 bases, leaving 8 bases of the junction unmatched. CDR3 nucleotide sequence: TGTGCCAGCAGATCTGGACAGGGGGCTTTTAACACTGAAGCTTTCTTT. Residues: CASRSGQGAFNTEAFF.

J is TRBJ1-5 and V is TRBV7-2; D is unclear. The CDR3 is 17 amino acids. V lost 1 base, J lost 4 bases, and 17 bases lay in between. Germline V gene sequence: CDR1 SGHTA, CDR2 FQGNSA. CDR3 DNA: TGTGCCAGCAGCTTAGTAATCAGGTCTTCGGGGAATCAGCCCCAGCATTTT. Its protein is CASSLVIRSSGNQPQHF. The variable domain in full, with the rest retrieved from reference TRBV7-2 and TRBJ1-5, is GAGVSQSPSNKVTEKGKDVELRCDPISGHTALYWYRQSLGQGLEFLIYFQGNSAPDKSGLPSDRFSAERTGGSVSTLTIQRTQQEDSAVYLCASSLVIRSSGNQPQHFGDGTRLSIL.

The chain has TRBV4-1 and TRBJ1-2; 9 bases line up with TRBD1. V was clipped by 2 bases and J by 2 bases; unmatched bases: 12. The germline CDR1 and CDR2 sequences are MGHRA and YSYEKL. CDR3 size: 18 residues. CDR3 protein: CASSQRTGTGNVNYGYTF. The CDR3 DNA follows: TGCGCCAGCAGCCAAAGAACCGGGACAGGGAACGTGAACTATGGCTACACCTTC.

For this clone: At one end the junction does not follow the germline gene, possibly because of a read error. This chain connects TRBV19 to TRBJ1-1; D remains ambiguous. Germline CDR1 is LNHDA and CDR2 is SQIVND (reference sequence). The CDR3 sequence is 12 residues long. CDR3: CASSIIYYHQTF. DNA for the CDR3: TGTGCCAGTAGTATTATTTACTACCATCAAACATTT.

The V and J genes are TRBV7-2 and TRBJ2-1, with 9 nucleotides matching TRBD1. The CDR3 runs 15 residues. V was pared by 2 bases and J by 6 bases, with 5 bases of the junction left unmatched. Germline CDR1 reads SGHTA; CDR2 reads FQGNSA. CDR3 sequence: CASSLWTGDINEQFF. In nucleotides, the CDR3 is TGTGCCAGCAGCTTATGGACAGGGGATATCAATGAGCAGTTCTTC.

The genes are TRBV4-1 and TRBJ1-6; no firm D call. This CDR3 contains 17 residues. The germline gives CDR1 MGHRA, CDR2 YSYEKL. The germline V and J ends were trimmed by 1 base and 3 bases, with 13 bases remaining between them. As DNA, the CDR3 is TGCGCCAGCAGCCAAGGATCGGCGGATGGCTATAATTCACCCCTCCACTTT. Translation: CASSQGSADGYNSPLHF.

By frequency in the sample, this clone is medium-sized. The CDR3 DNA reads as TGTGCCAGCAGCGTAGGGGACTCGAACACCGGGGAGCTGTTTTTT. Its translation: CASSVGDSNTGELFF. V is TRBV9 and J is TRBJ2-2; possibly TRBD2 for D (6 bases). Germline-derived CDR1 and CDR2 are SGDLS and YYNGEE. The CDR3 has 15 residues. Deletions cut 0 bases from V and 0 bases from J, with 6 bases between.

This clone was counted a few times. This chain joins TRBV5-1 and TRBJ1-2; the D gene is possibly TRBD1 (6 bases). In germline, CDR1 is SGHRS, CDR2 YFSETQ. The CDR3 extends over 15 amino acids. Trimming shortened V by 1 base and J by 4 bases, and 14 bases separated the two germline ends. CDR3 sequence reads: CASSLSQGFSYGYTF. Here the CDR3 DNA reads TGCGCCAGCAGCTTGTCCCAGGGGTTCTCCTATGGCTACACCTTC. The full variable domain, completed using reference TRBV5-1 and TRBJ1-2, is KAGVTQTPRYLIKTRGQQVTLSCSPISGHRSVSWYQQTPGQGLQFLFEYFSETQRNKGNFPGRFSGRQFSNSRSEMNVSTLELGDSALYLCASSLSQGFSYGYTFGSGTRLTVV.